The rows below give T cell receptor beta chains drawn from one sample of a study of vaccination effects on CD4 cells after COVID-19. Repertoires were generated with immunoSEQ multiplex PCR, while TCRdb's copy carries only in-frame clones and drops some. This table has some 63,000 clones, 72% appearing once. Antigens of these TCRs are unknown. The sequences come from CD4+ T cells from PBMCs cultured without peptide, collected before COVID-19 vaccination. The source of these receptors is a human donor who had a prior SARS-CoV-2 infection. Each CDR3 is given with its conserved first and last residue. The size entry is marked missing in some rows and otherwise reads once, few, many or a size class.

j_gene,v_gene,len,abundance,CDR3aa
TRBJ2-7,TRBV2,13,.,CASSSESSYEQYF
TRBJ2-1,TRBV5-1,13,.,CASRDGMDNEQFF
TRBJ1-3,TRBV4-2,13,.,CASSQVDRNTIYF
TRBJ2-5,TRBV4-3,16,.,CASSQAQGARGETQYF
TRBJ1-2,TRBV2,15,.,CASSEGTGGGYGYTF
TRBJ1-4,TRBV5-6,14,.,CASSSRGRNEKLFF
TRBJ1-1,TRBV19,15,.,CASTSAGGGDTEAFF
TRBJ2-2,TRBV18,17,.,CASSPPQAGGYTGELFF
TRBJ1-5,TRBV7-2,16,few,CASSTGQGTSNQPQHF
TRBJ2-2,TRBV7-2,16,once,CASSLYAAGNTGELFF
TRBJ2-1,TRBV7-9,15,.,CAILTLGQGGNEQFF
TRBJ1-5,TRBV6-2/TRBV6-3,17,once,CASSYVAAGLINQPQHF
TRBJ2-4,TRBV2,16,.,CASSVSLELGKNIQYF
TRBJ1-2,TRBV7-2,13,few,CASSYALDYGYTF
TRBJ1-2,TRBV6-5,12,.,CASRHGQDGYTF
TRBJ2-1,TRBV3-1/TRBV3-2,17,few,CASSQVRRLALYNEQFF
TRBJ1-1,TRBV19,13,.,CASSLPPLGEAFF
TRBJ2-1,TRBV12-5,18,few,CASGLGWGEAYRGDEQFF
TRBJ2-3,TRBV2,16,.,CASNPAGLPSTDTQYF
TRBJ2-5,TRBV5-1,13,once,CASGRGGQETQYF
TRBJ2-3,TRBV4-2,12,.,CASSQVTDTQYF
TRBJ2-7,TRBV18,14,.,CASSPDMSPYEQYF
TRBJ2-2,TRBV6-7,15,.,CASSYEQGVPGELFF
TRBJ2-1,TRBV5-1,15,few,CASSSPGGDYNEQFF
TRBJ2-1,TRBV19,15,.,CASRRPGQGYNEQFF
TRBJ1-3,TRBV15,18,.,CATSRDLLTASSGNTIYF
TRBJ2-7,TRBV27,15,few,CASSFRGMQGYEQYF
TRBJ1-1,TRBV6-5,14,.,CASNLDSKNTEAFF
TRBJ2-7,TRBV30,13,.,CAWSYENSYEQYF
TRBJ1-5,TRBV1,14,.,CTKVGIYSNQPQHF
TRBJ2-3,TRBV11-3,15,.,CASSSGQGPADTQYF
TRBJ2-3,TRBV5-1,13,.,CASSKTGPDTQYF
TRBJ2-7,TRBV12-3/TRBV12-4,12,.,CASSLGLAGVYF
TRBJ1-6,TRBV2,13,.,CASRDGYNSPLHF
TRBJ2-2,TRBV10-3,19,.,CAIRPGLAGANLSTGELFF
TRBJ2-2,TRBV11-3,17,.,CASSPFTAGAGAGELFF
TRBJ1-1,TRBV6-5,14,.,CASSYRDRDYEAFF